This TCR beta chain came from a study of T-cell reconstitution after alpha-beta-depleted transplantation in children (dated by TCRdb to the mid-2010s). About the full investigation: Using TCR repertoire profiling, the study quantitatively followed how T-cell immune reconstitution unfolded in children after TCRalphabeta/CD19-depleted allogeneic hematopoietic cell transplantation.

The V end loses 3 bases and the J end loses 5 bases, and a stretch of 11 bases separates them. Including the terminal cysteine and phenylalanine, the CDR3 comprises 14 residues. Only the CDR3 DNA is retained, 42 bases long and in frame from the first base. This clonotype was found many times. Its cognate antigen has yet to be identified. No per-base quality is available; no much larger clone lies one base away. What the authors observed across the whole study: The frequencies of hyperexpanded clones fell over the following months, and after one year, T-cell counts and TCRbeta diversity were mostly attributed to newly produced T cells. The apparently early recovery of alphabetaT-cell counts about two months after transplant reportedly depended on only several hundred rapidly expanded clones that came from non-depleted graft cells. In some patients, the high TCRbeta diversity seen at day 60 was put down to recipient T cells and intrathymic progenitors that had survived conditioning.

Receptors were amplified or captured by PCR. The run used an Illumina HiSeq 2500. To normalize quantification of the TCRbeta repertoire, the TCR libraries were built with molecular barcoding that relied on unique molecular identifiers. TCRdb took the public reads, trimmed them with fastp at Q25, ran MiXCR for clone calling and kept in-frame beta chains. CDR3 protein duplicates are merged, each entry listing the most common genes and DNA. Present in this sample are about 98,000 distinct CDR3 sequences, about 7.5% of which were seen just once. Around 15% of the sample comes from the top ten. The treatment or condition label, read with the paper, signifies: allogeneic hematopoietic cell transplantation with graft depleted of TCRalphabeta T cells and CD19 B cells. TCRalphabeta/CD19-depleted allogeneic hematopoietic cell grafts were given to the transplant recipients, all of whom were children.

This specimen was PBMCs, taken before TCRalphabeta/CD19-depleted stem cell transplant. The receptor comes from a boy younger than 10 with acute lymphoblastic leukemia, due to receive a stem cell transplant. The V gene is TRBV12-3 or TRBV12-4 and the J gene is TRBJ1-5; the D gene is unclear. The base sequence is TGTGCCAGCAGTTTCATCGGGCCGGATCAGCCCCAGCATTTT. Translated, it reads CASSFIGPDQPQHF.